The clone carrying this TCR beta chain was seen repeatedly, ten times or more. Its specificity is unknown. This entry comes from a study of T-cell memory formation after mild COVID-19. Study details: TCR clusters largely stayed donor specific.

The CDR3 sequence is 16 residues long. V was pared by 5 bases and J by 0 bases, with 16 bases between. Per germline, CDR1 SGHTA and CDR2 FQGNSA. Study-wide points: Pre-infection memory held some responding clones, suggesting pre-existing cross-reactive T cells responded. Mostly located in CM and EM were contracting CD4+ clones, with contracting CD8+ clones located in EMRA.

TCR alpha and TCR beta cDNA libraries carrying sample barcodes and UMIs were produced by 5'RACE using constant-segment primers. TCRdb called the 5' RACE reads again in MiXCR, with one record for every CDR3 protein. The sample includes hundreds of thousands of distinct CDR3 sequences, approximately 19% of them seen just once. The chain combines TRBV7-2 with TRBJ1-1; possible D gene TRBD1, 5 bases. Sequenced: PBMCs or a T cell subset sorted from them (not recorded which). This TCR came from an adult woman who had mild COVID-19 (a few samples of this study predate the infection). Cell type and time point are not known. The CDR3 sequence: CASSPNPRVVNTEAFF. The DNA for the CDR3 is TGTGCCAGCAGCCCCAATCCCAGGGTGGTGAACACTGAAGCTTTCTTT.